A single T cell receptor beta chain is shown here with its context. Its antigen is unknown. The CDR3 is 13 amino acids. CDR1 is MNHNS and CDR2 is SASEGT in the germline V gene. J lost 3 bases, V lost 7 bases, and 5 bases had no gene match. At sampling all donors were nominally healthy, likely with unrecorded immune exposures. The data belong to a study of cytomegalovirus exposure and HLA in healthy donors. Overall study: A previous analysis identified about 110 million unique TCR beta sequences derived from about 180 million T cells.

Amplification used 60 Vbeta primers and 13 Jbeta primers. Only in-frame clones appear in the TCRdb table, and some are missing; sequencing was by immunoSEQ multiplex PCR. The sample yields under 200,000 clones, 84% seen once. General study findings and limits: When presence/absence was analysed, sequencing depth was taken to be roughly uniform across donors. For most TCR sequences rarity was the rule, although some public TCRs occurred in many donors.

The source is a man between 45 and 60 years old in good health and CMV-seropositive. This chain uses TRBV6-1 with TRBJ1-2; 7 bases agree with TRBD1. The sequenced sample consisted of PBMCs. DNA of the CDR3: TGTGCCAGCACCCAAGGGGGCTACTATGGCTACACCTTC. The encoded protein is CASTQGGYYGYTF.